Listed here are 21 T cell receptor beta chains from one sample, sequenced in a study of cytomegalovirus exposure and HLA in healthy donors. Measured with immunoSEQ multiplex PCR; TCRdb has only the in-frame clones, and not every one. This repertoire shows about 330,000 clones, 80% to 90% found once; its top ten account for around 0.84%. The specimen sequenced was PBMCs. The receptors here all came from a woman aged 18 to 35 in good health and CMV-seronegative.

The rearrangement links TRBV7-8 to TRBJ2-1; 15 positions match TRBD2. Germline values: CDR1 SGHVS, CDR2 FQNEAQ. The CDR3 covers 16 residues. The V segment lost 3 bases and the J segment 9 bases; nucleotides outside the gene matches: 6. The CDR3 loop is CASSFGLAGGPSEQFF. In DNA, the CDR3 is TGTGCCAGCAGCTTTGGACTAGCGGGAGGGCCGAGTGAGCAGTTCTTC.

The chain employs TRBV7-9 and TRBJ2-7; tentatively, D is TRBD2 (6 bases). The CDR3 loop spans 16 amino acids. Looked up from germline, CDR1 is SEHNR and CDR2 is FQNEAQ (reference sequence). The V and J ends lost 5 bases and 0 bases respectively, with 17 bases between them. CDR3 amino acids: CASSLTGSPDSYEQYF. The CDR3 DNA reads as TGTGCCAGCAGCCTCACCGGGAGCCCGGACTCCTACGAGCAGTACTTC.

On this clone itself: The sample contains more than one DNA sequence encoding this CDR3. The chain uses TRBV30 and TRBJ2-5; the match to TRBD2 covers 11 bases. This CDR3 has 13 residues. Per germline, CDR1 GTSNPN and CDR2 SVGIG (reference sequence). V lost 1 base, J lost 5 bases, and 0 bases stayed unmatched. CDR3 bases: TGTGCCTGGAGTGGACTAGCGGGGGAGACCCAGTACTTC. Its protein product is CAWSGLAGETQYF.

This chain joins TRBV6-5 and TRBJ2-1; D is ambiguous. Per the germline V gene, CDR1 is MNHEY and CDR2 is SVGAGI. V was shortened by 8 bases and J by 6 bases, with 5 bases between the two germline ends. This CDR3 contains 10 residues. The CDR3 DNA sequence: TGTGCCAGCCCTTCCAATGAGCAGTTCTTC. It codes for CASPSNEQFF.

The J gene is TRBJ2-7, the V gene TRBV27, with 11 nucleotides matching TRBD2. After removal of 7 bases from V and 5 bases from J, the junction contained 13 bases not matched to a gene. The CDR3 sequence is 16 residues long. Per the germline V gene, CDR1 is MNHEY and CDR2 is SMNVEV (reference sequence). The CDR3 region has the DNA TGTGCCAGCACCTCCCTAACTAGCGGGAGTACCAACGAGCAGTACTTC. Translated: CASTSLTSGSTNEQYF.

Turning to this clone: This same CDR3 is encoded by further DNA sequences in the sample. The chain recombines TRBV5-1 with TRBJ1-4; the match to TRBD1 covers 7 bases. The CDR3 loop spans 14 amino acids. V lost 4 bases, J lost 4 bases, and 4 bases stayed unmatched. Germline loops: CDR1 SGHRS, CDR2 YFSETQ. This CDR3 reads CASSPGQFNEKLFF. CDR3 in DNA: TGCGCCAGCAGCCCGGGACAGTTTAATGAAAAACTGTTTTTT.

The gene calls are TRBV28 and TRBJ2-7, with 7 bases aligning to TRBD2. V was pared by 5 bases and J by 6 bases, with 13 bases of the junction left unmatched. Per germline, CDR1 MDHEN and CDR2 SYDVKM. The CDR3 covers 15 residues. The CDR3 nucleotides are TGTGCCAGCAGTCCCACGTGGGACTATTCAGGCGAGCAGTACTTC. Translating it yields CASSPTWDYSGEQYF.

The chain employs TRBV7-3 and TRBJ2-5; maybe TRBD2 (6 bases). Germline V gene data show CDR1 as SGHTA and CDR2 as FQGTGA. Trimming pared 5 bases from V and 2 bases from J, leaving 15 bases between. CDR3 length: 15 residues. The CDR3: CASSQRSGQQETQYF. The CDR3 DNA sequence: TGTGCCAGCAGCCAGAGGAGCGGGCAGCAAGAGACCCAGTACTTC.

The rearrangement links TRBV7-2 to TRBJ1-2; 9 nucleotides agree with TRBD1. With 5 bases clipped from V and 0 bases from J, the junction kept 7 bases outside the gene matches. This CDR3 region has 16 residues. Germline lookup yields CDR1 SGHTA and CDR2 FQGNSA. CDR3: CASSATGGPANYGYTF. The CDR3 region has the DNA TGTGCCAGCAGCGCCACAGGGGGCCCAGCTAACTATGGCTACACCTTC.

For this clone: Other DNA sequences in the sample encode the same CDR3. The genes are TRBV18 and TRBJ2-5; D remains unclear. CDR3 length: 13 residues. Germline V CDR1 and CDR2: KGHSH, LQKENI. With 1 base removed from V and 5 bases from J, the gap between germline ends came to 8 bases. CDR3: CASSPRLEETQYF. Written as DNA, the CDR3 is TGTGCCAGCTCACCACGGTTGGAGGAGACCCAGTACTTC.

This clone was seen at least ten times. The chain couples TRBV5-6 to TRBJ2-7; TRBD2 aligns across 9 bases. V dropped 0 bases and J dropped 2; count of bases not matched to a gene: 6. From germline, CDR1 is SGHDT and CDR2 YYEEEE. The CDR3 runs to 16 residues. As DNA, the CDR3 is TGTGCCAGCAGCTTGGGTGCTAGCGGGAACACCTACGAGCAGTACTTC. It is translated as CASSLGASGNTYEQYF.

The chain couples TRBV7-3 to TRBJ2-7; 7 nucleotides line up with TRBD1. Germline assignment: CDR1 SGHTA and CDR2 FQGTGA. CDR3 size: 15 residues. Unmatched junction bases numbered 7, after V lost 4 bases and J lost 1 base. As DNA, the CDR3 is TGTGCCAGCAGCTCCGCGACAGGGTCTTCCTACGAGCAGTACTTC. Residues: CASSSATGSSYEQYF.

The chain recombines TRBV9 with TRBJ1-1; 7 bases are shared with TRBD1. CDR3 length equals 13 residues. V gave up 3 bases and J gave up 7 bases; unmatched junction bases: 6. The germline gives CDR1 SGDLS, CDR2 YYNGEE. Written as DNA, the CDR3 is TGTGCCAGCAGCGGCCGGGACAGAGATGAAGCTTTCTTT. Translated, it gives CASSGRDRDEAFF. The variable domain in full, completed from reference TRBV9 and TRBJ1-1, reads DSGVTQTPKHLITATGQRVTLRCSPRSGDLSVYWYQQSLDQGLQFLIQYYNGEERAKGNILERFSAQQFPDLHSELNLSSLELGDSALYFCASSGRDRDEAFFGQGTRLTVV.

This chain uses TRBV6-5 with TRBJ2-1, with a possible D match to TRBD2 (5 bases). Trimming cost V 2 bases and J 11 bases, with 13 bases left between them. The germline V gene has CDR1 MNHEY and CDR2 SVGAGI. The CDR3 covers 13 residues. In DNA form, the CDR3 reads TGTGCCAGCAGTTACGCCCGGAGCGGTAAGCAGTTCTTC. Translated, it gives CASSYARSGKQFF.

The rearrangement joins TRBV15 to TRBJ2-7; D might be TRBD2 (6 bases). This CDR3 contains 15 residues. The germline V gene encodes CDR1 LNHNV and CDR2 YYDKDF (reference sequence). Trimming cost V 2 bases and J 3 bases, with 14 bases left between them. The CDR3 protein is CATSRMEGVYYEQYF. The CDR3 DNA sequence: TGTGCCACCAGCAGAATGGAGGGAGTCTACTACGAGCAGTACTTC. The entire variable domain, with the rest obtained from reference TRBV15 and TRBJ2-7, is as follows: DAMVIQNPRYQVTQFGKPVTLSCSQTLNHNVMYWYQQKSSQAPKLLFHYYDKDFNNEADTPDNFQSRRPNTSFCFLDIRSPGLGDTAMYLCATSRMEGVYYEQYFGPGTRLTVT.

The V and J genes are TRBV6-1 and TRBJ2-3; D is possibly TRBD2 (6 bases). The CDR3 consists of 14 residues. With 3 bases removed from V and 1 base from J, the gap between germline ends came to 8 bases. The germline CDR1 and CDR2 sequences are MNHNS and SASEGT. The CDR3 loop is CASSESGRTDTQYF. The DNA for the CDR3 is TGTGCCAGCAGTGAGAGCGGGCGCACAGATACGCAGTATTTT.

The chain combines TRBV7-9 with TRBJ2-7, with TRBD2 matching 7 bases. This CDR3 has 15 residues. The trim removed 5 bases at V and 3 bases at J, leaving 10 bases unmatched. Germline CDR1 and CDR2: SEHNR and FQNEAQ (reference sequence). The CDR3 coding sequence is TGTGCCAGCAGCCCTCTTGAGGGAGGGAACTACGAGCAGTACTTC. It encodes CASSPLEGGNYEQYF.

V and J are TRBV30 and TRBJ2-5, with a possible D match to TRBD1 (6 bases). The CDR3 has 11 residues. The germline V gene encodes CDR1 GTSNPN and CDR2 SVGIG (reference sequence). V was pared by 5 bases and J by 5 bases, with 9 bases between. The CDR3 DNA follows: TGTGCCTGGGCTCAGGGGGAGACCCAGTACTTC. Protein sequence: CAWAQGETQYF.

The chain combines TRBV6-4 with TRBJ2-4, with a weak D call TRBD1 (5 bases). Germline loops: CDR1 MRHNA, CDR2 SNTAGT. Trimming took 4 bases from V and 3 from J, leaving 28 bases between them. CDR3 size: 20 residues. The CDR3 nucleotides are TGTGCCAGCAGTGCCCCTCTTTCGACAGACCCATGTTATGGCAAAAACATTCAGTACTTC. Its translation is CASSAPLSTDPCYGKNIQYF.

The rearrangement joins TRBV27 to TRBJ2-1, with 7 nucleotides matching TRBD2. V gave up 6 bases and J gave up 0 bases; unmatched junction bases: 5. From germline, CDR1 is MNHEY and CDR2 SMNVEV (reference sequence). CDR3 length: 15 residues. CDR3 DNA sequence: TGTGCCAGCAGGGCTAGCGGTAGCTCCTACAATGAGCAGTTCTTC. It translates to CASRASGSSYNEQFF.

The rearrangement joins TRBV7-9 to TRBJ2-7, with a tentative D call TRBD1 (6 bases). The CDR3 sequence is 14 residues long. V lost 5 bases to trimming and J lost 9 bases, with 20 bases between them. Germline V gene sequence: CDR1 SEHNR, CDR2 FQNEAQ (reference sequence). As DNA, the CDR3 is TGTGCCAGCAGCCCTGGACAGCGGAGTACGTGGCAGTACTTC. It translates to CASSPGQRSTWQYF. Filled out from reference TRBV7-9 and TRBJ2-7, the complete variable domain reads DTGVSQNPRHKITKRGQNVTFRCDPISEHNRLYWYRQTLGQGPEFLTYFQNEAQLEKSRLLSDRFSAERPKGSFSTLEIQRTEQGDSAMYLCASSPGQRSTWQYFGPGTRLTVT.